This T cell receptor (beta chain) is from a study of OX40 agonist ivuxolimab in advanced cancers. The study's findings and limits: CD4+ and CD8+ blood T cells expanded clonally by week 6 at 0.1 to 3.0 mg/kg.

Sequencing used immunoSEQ multiplex PCR; TCRdb keeps in-frame clones, though not all of them. The table has some 27,000 clones, just under 80% seen once; the top ten hold 11%. The CDR3 consists of 15 residues. J lost 0 bases, V lost 6 bases, and 7 bases had no gene match. CDR1 and CDR2 (germline): SGHRS, YFSETQ. A note on this clone: Its target is not known.

The receptor was isolated from an adult with an advanced solid tumor such as melanoma, head and neck, liver or kidney cancer. The starting material was CD4+ or CD8+ T cells sorted from blood, obtained in a trial of the OX40 agonist ivuxolimab. The chain combines TRBV5-1 with TRBJ2-3; TRBD1 matches 7 bases. The CDR3 DNA sequence: TGCGCCAGCAACTACAGGGGCCGGAGCACAGATACGCAGTATTTT. Protein: CASNYRGRSTDTQYF.